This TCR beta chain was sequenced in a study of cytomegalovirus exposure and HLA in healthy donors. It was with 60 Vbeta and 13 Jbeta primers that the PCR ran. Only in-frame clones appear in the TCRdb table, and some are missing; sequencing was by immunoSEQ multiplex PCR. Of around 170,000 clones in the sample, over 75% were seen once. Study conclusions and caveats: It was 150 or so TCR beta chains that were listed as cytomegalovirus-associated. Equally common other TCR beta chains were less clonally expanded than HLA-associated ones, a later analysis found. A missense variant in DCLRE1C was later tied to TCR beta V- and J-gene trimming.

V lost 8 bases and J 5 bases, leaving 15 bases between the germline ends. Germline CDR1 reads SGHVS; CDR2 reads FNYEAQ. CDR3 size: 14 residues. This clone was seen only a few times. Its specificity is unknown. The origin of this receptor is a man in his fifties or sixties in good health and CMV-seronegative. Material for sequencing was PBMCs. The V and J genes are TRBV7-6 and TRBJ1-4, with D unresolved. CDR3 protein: CASSQRGFNEKLFF. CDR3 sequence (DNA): TGTGCCAGCTCTCAACGGGGATTCAATGAAAAACTGTTTTTT. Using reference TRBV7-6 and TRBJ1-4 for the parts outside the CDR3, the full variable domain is GAGVSQSPRYKVTKRGQDVALRCDPISGHVSLYWYRQALGQGPEFLTYFNYEAQQDKSGLPNDRFSAERPEGSISTLTIQRTEQRDSAMYRCASSQRGFNEKLFFGSGTQLSVL.